This paragraph covers one T cell receptor beta chain sequence. These data originate in a study of follicular helper T cells after annual influenza vaccination. Across the study: Sampling occurred days 0, 7 and 28 after each influenza vaccination. Across the 2013-2014, 2014-2015 and 2015-2016 vaccination seasons, some subjects were resampled.

The data were produced by immunoSEQ multiplex PCR, yet TCRdb's version contains in-frame clones alone and is incomplete. The repertoire holds thousands of clones, around 80% seen once, with roughly 1.5% in the top ten. Time point in this sample: 2015-2016 season, 7 days after influenza vaccination. CDR1 and CDR2 from the germline V gene are SGHVS and FQNEAQ. The CDR3 runs to 13 residues. Trimming removed 5 bases at V and 1 base at J, with 8 bases between. This sequence originates from an adult who received the influenza vaccine. This specimen was CXCR5- memory CD4+ T cells sorted from blood, taken 7 days after influenza vaccination. V gene TRBV7-8 combines with J gene TRBJ1-1; D is unresolved. The CDR3 spells CASSLRRNTEAFF. DNA of the CDR3: TGTGCCAGCAGCCTACGTAGGAACACTGAAGCTTTCTTT.